This passage covers 30 T cell receptor beta chains from one sample sequenced in a study of T cells in Graves' hyperthyroidism and ophthalmopathy. There were TCR beta CDR3 regions amplified from RNA transcripts. Initially, a first-round RT-PCR of the TCR CDR3 employed the HTBI primer set. TCRdb independently ran MiXCR on the multiplex PCR reads; one entry per CDR3 protein. The sample lists about 600,000 distinct CDR3 sequences, roughly 15% seen once, with more than 3% in the top ten. Sequencing used blood. The receptors come from a woman between 35 and 50 years old with Graves' ophthalmopathy.

This clonotype was observed a handful of times. The genes are TRBV6-9 and TRBJ2-4; D assignment may be TRBD1 or TRBD2 (5 bases each). The germline CDR1 and CDR2 sequences are MNHGY and SVAAGI. The length of the CDR3 is 15 residues. Trimming left V 3 bases short and J 5 bases short, with 14 bases between. The CDR3 loop is CASSYTGDRQNIQYF. The CDR3 bases are TGTGCCAGCAGTTACACCGGGGACCGACAAAACATTCAGTACTTC.

The V call is TRBV4-1, the J call TRBJ1-5; D not certain. The CDR3 totals 15 residues. Germline assignment: CDR1 MGHRA and CDR2 YSYEKL. Trimming stripped 1 base from V and 7 bases from J, with 14 bases between. The CDR3 DNA sequence: TGCGCCAGCAGCCAAGCCTCAGGATTATGGCAGCCCCAGCATTTT. Its translation: CASSQASGLWQPQHF.

The chain couples TRBV6-2 or TRBV6-3 to TRBJ2-1, with D possibly matching TRBD2 (5 bases). Germline CDR1 is MNHEY and CDR2 is SVGEGT. Trimming left V 11 bases short and J 12 bases short, with 20 bases between. The CDR3 runs 12 residues. The CDR3 DNA reads TGTGCCGGCTGGCCGGAAAGCGGACCGCAGTTCTTC. Amino acids: CAGWPESGPQFF.

This clonotype was seen many times. The V and J genes are TRBV5-4 and TRBJ1-1; D perhaps matches TRBD1 (5 bases). The germline gives CDR1 SGHNT, CDR2 YYREEE (reference sequence). V was shortened by 3 bases and J by 2 bases, with 14 bases between the two germline ends. The CDR3 covers 15 residues. CDR3 protein: CASSSPTEFNTEAFF. As DNA, the CDR3 is TGTGCCAGCAGCTCCCCGACAGAATTTAACACTGAAGCTTTCTTT.

This clonotype was found a few times. The chain has TRBV5-6 and TRBJ1-5; D uncertain. Germline V gene data show CDR1 as SGHDT and CDR2 as YYEEEE. The CDR3 length is 15 residues. V lost 1 base to trimming and J lost 7 bases, with 15 bases between them. The CDR3 coding sequence is TGTGCCAGCAGCTTGTTCGGGGATCCGGGCCAGCCCCAGCATTTT. Translating it yields CASSLFGDPGQPQHF.

This chain joins TRBV12-3 or TRBV12-4 and TRBJ1-4, with 8 bases identical to TRBD1. The CDR3 loop spans 14 amino acids. J lost 8 bases, V lost 2 bases, and 4 bases had no gene match. The CDR3 DNA reads TGTGCCAGCAGTTTAAGGACAGGGAACGAAAAACTGTTTTTT. Translation gives CASSLRTGNEKLFF.

This clonotype turned up a few times. The chain uses TRBV12-3 or TRBV12-4 and TRBJ2-6; D call uncertain. Trimming took 2 bases from V and 0 from J, leaving 11 bases between them. CDR3 length: 17 amino acids. The CDR3 DNA reads as TGTGCCAGCAGTTTAAGGGTGGGGATCTCTGGGGCCAACGTCCTGACTTTC. It yields the protein CASSLRVGISGANVLTF.

This clonotype has ten or more counts. J is TRBJ1-4 and V is TRBV12-3 or TRBV12-4, with 10 bases that match TRBD1. With V trimmed by 6 bases and J by 7 bases, 8 bases remained unmatched. The CDR3 runs 15 residues. CDR3 sequence reads: CASRIGQGEGEKLFF. In nucleotides, the CDR3 is TGTGCCAGCAGAATTGGACAGGGGGAAGGTGAAAAACTGTTTTTT.

This clonotype showed up many times. V usage is TRBV6-1 and J usage is TRBJ2-3, with 10 nucleotides matching TRBD2. The V gene's germline CDR1 is MNHNS and CDR2 SASEGT. This CDR3 is 19 amino acids long. V trimming: 4 bases; J trimming: 4 bases; junction bases outside the gene matches: 17. CDR3 residues: CASSGGLAARTDIPDTQYF. CDR3 nucleotide sequence: TGTGCCAGCAGTGGTGGACTAGCGGCCCGAACGGATATCCCAGATACGCAGTATTTT.

This clonotype showed up just a few times. The chain combines TRBV9 with TRBJ2-3, with TRBD2 identical over 14 bases. The J segment lost 3 bases and the V segment lost 3 bases, leaving 15 bases of the junction unmatched. CDR1 and CDR2 (germline): SGDLS, YYNGEE. The CDR3 totals 20 residues. CDR3: CASSGRPGLAGVSVTDTQYF. CDR3 DNA sequence: TGTGCCAGCAGCGGACGACCGGGACTAGCGGGAGTTAGCGTAACAGATACGCAGTATTTT. Together with reference TRBV9 and TRBJ2-3, the CDR3 gives the full variable domain: DSGVTQTPKHLITATGQRVTLRCSPRSGDLSVYWYQQSLDQGLQFLIQYYNGEERAKGNILERFSAQQFPDLHSELNLSSLELGDSALYFCASSGRPGLAGVSVTDTQYFGPGTRLTVL.

This clonotype was picked up many times. The chain employs TRBV20-1 and TRBJ2-3, with D possibly matching TRBD1 (5 bases). Germline CDR1 and CDR2: DFQATT and SNEGSKA (reference sequence). The CDR3 length is 15 residues. Trimming shortened V by 5 bases and J by 4 bases, and 19 bases separated the two germline ends. The CDR3 nucleotides read TGCAGTGCTTCCCACTGGGGCGAGAGTGCAGATACGCAGTATTTT. Protein: CSASHWGESADTQYF.

The sample holds many counts of this clonotype. The V call is TRBV2, the J call TRBJ2-2, with TRBD2 matching over 7 bases. The CDR3 length is 17 residues. The germline gives CDR1 SNHLY, CDR2 FYNNEI. After removal of 3 bases from V and 2 bases from J, the junction contained 9 bases not matched to a gene. The CDR3 loop reads CASSEALAGLNTGELFF. CDR3 in DNA: TGTGCCAGCAGTGAGGCGTTGGCGGGACTAAACACCGGGGAGCTGTTTTTT.

CDR3 residues: CASSPSSGYEQYF. For the CDR3, the DNA is TGTGCCAGCTCCCCATCATCAGGTTACGAGCAGTACTTC. The rearrangement joins TRBV18 to TRBJ2-7; D is unclear. The germline gives CDR1 KGHSH, CDR2 LQKENI. The V end lost 6 bases, the J end lost 4 bases, and 13 bases lay between the germline ends. The CDR3 runs to 13 residues. Full variable domain (remainder filled in from reference TRBV18 and TRBJ2-7): NAGVMQNPRHLVRRRGQEARLRCSPMKGHSHVYWYRQLPEEGLKFMVYLQKENIIDESGMPKERFSAEFPKEGPSILRIQQVVRGDSAAYFCASSPSSGYEQYFGPGTRLTVT.

This chain uses TRBV20-1 with TRBJ1-2, with D perhaps matching TRBD1 (5 bases). CDR1 and CDR2 from the germline V gene are DFQATT and SNEGSKA (reference sequence). This CDR3 has 13 residues. Trimming cost V 1 base and J 3 bases, with 9 bases left between them. CDR3 sequence: CSARVGTDYGYTF. CDR3 coding DNA: TGCAGTGCTAGAGTCGGGACGGACTATGGCTACACCTTC.

This clonotype was picked up many times. The rearrangement links TRBV7-3 to TRBJ2-5; D may be TRBD2 (6 bases). The V end lost 4 bases, the J end lost 7 bases, and 22 bases lay between the germline ends. This CDR3 has 16 residues. The germline V gene encodes CDR1 SGHTA and CDR2 FQGTGA. CDR3 nucleotides: TGTGCCAGCAGCTCCGCAAACTCCAGGGACTGTGGGACCCAGTACTTC. It specifies CASSSANSRDCGTQYF.

The chain is built from TRBV30 and TRBJ2-3; a possible D gene is TRBD2 (7 bases). Germline V lookup: CDR1 GTSNPN, CDR2 SVGIG (reference sequence). V was trimmed by 4 bases and J by 5 bases, leaving 16 bases between them. The CDR3 has 14 amino acids. The CDR3 sequence is CAWNRGGGGDTQYF. The CDR3 region has the DNA TGTGCCTGGAATCGCGGGGGCGGTGGAGATACGCAGTATTTT.

This clonotype was found many times. The chain joins TRBV27 to TRBJ2-5; D is uncertain. Germline CDR1 and CDR2: MNHEY and SMNVEV (reference sequence). Trimming removed 6 bases from V and 5 bases from J, with 16 bases in between. This CDR3 contains 14 residues. The CDR3 loop reads CASRPTRRTETQYF. CDR3 DNA sequence: TGTGCCAGCAGACCAACGCGTAGGACGGAGACCCAGTACTTC.

This sequence joins TRBV28 and TRBJ2-3, with 8 bases identical to TRBD1. Trimming removed 7 bases from V and 4 bases from J; junction bases left unmatched: 4. Germline V gene sequence: CDR1 MDHEN, CDR2 SYDVKM. The CDR3 covers 13 residues. CDR3 residues: CASTLTGADTQYF. CDR3 sequence (DNA): TGTGCCAGCACCCTGACAGGGGCAGATACGCAGTATTTT.

This clonotype showed up many times. The chain carries TRBV20-1 and TRBJ2-5; the match to TRBD2 covers 7 bases. The CDR3 sequence is 14 residues long. After removal of 0 bases from V and 5 bases from J, the junction contained 6 bases not matched to a gene. Looked up from germline, CDR1 is DFQATT and CDR2 is SNEGSKA (reference sequence). The CDR3 is CSARDPGGTETQYF. The CDR3 coding sequence is TGCAGTGCTAGAGATCCGGGAGGCACGGAGACCCAGTACTTC.

This clonotype was found many times. The chain links TRBV5-1 to TRBJ2-7; TRBD1 matches 9 bases. The V segment lost 0 bases and the J segment 3 bases; nucleotides outside the gene matches: 4. Germline V gives CDR1 SGHRS, CDR2 YFSETQ. The CDR3 covers 15 residues. CDR3 amino acids: CASSLVWTGVYEQYF. For the CDR3, the DNA is TGCGCCAGCAGCTTGGTGTGGACAGGGGTCTACGAGCAGTACTTC.

The chain joins TRBV15 to TRBJ1-2; 9 bases match TRBD1. The CDR3 length is 16 residues. After removal of 1 base from V and 8 bases from J, the junction contained 11 bases not matched to a gene. The germline V gene encodes CDR1 LNHNV and CDR2 YYDKDF (reference sequence). In DNA, the CDR3 is TGTGCCACCAGCAGAGGCGGACAGGGGTCCGTGAAAGGCTACACCTTC. The encoded protein is CATSRGGQGSVKGYTF.

This clonotype was detected only a few times. This chain connects TRBV6-1 to TRBJ2-1, with 7 bases lining up with TRBD1. The CDR3 sequence is 13 residues long. Germline CDR1 reads MNHNS; CDR2 reads SASEGT. The ends lost 3 bases at V and 6 bases at J; junction bases unmatched: 2. This CDR3 is CASSERQGNEQFF. CDR3 DNA: TGTGCCAGCAGTGAGCGACAGGGCAATGAGCAGTTCTTC.

This clonotype was observed a few times. Possible read error: a much larger clone is one base away. The rearrangement joins TRBV3-1 to TRBJ2-1; D might be TRBD1 (5 bases). The CDR3 contains 13 residues. From germline, CDR1 is LGHDT and CDR2 YNNKEL (reference sequence). CDR3 amino acids: CACSQGIKNEQFF. CDR3 DNA: TGTGCCTGCAGCCAGGGCATTAAAAATGAGCAGTTCTTC.

This clonotype was detected many times. The chain uses TRBV2 and TRBJ1-2; 7 bases fit TRBD1. The ends lost 6 bases at V and 4 bases at J; junction bases unmatched: 11. The CDR3 totals 15 residues. The germline V gene has CDR1 SNHLY and CDR2 FYNNEI. In DNA form, the CDR3 reads TGTGCCAGCAGCGGGGTGAGGGGGCCCCCCTATGGCTACACCTTC. This gives the protein CASSGVRGPPYGYTF.

This clonotype has at least ten counts. The J gene is TRBJ2-1, the V gene TRBV10-3; D not certain. The CDR3 is 14 residues long. Looked up from germline, CDR1 is ENHRY and CDR2 is SYGVKD. V dropped 8 bases and J dropped 1 base, with 12 bases sitting between them. CDR3 bases: TGTGCCATCCGTAACATGGAATCCTACAATGAGCAGTTCTTC. It specifies CAIRNMESYNEQFF.

Notes on this clonotype: A clone one base away is much larger, so this may be a read error. Written as DNA, the CDR3 is TGTGCCAGCAGCCAAGCGTCAGGGAACTATGGCTACACCTTC. Amino acids: CASSQASGNYGYTF. The V gene is TRBV3-1, the J gene TRBJ1-2; D is perhaps TRBD1 (5 bases). The CDR3 contains 14 residues. The V end lost 1 base, the J end lost 2 bases, and 8 bases lay between the germline ends. Germline values: CDR1 LGHDT, CDR2 YNNKEL (reference sequence).

This clonotype was seen repeatedly, ten times or more. The V and J genes are TRBV28 and TRBJ1-1, with D perhaps matching TRBD1 (5 bases). Trimming left V 6 bases short and J 0 bases short, with 20 bases between. Germline V gene data show CDR1 as MDHEN and CDR2 as SYDVKM. CDR3 size: 17 residues. The CDR3 spells CASRPKTGRPMNTEAFF. The CDR3 nucleotides read TGTGCCAGCAGGCCAAAAACGGGACGGCCGATGAACACTGAAGCTTTCTTT.

The rearrangement uses TRBV7-2 and TRBJ2-1, with 10 nucleotides matching TRBD1. Germline values: CDR1 SGHTA, CDR2 FQGNSA. This CDR3 region has 14 residues. The junction had 4 bases not matched to a gene; V was cut back by 5 bases and J by 6 bases. CDR3 amino acids: CASSPWDRGNEQFF. The CDR3 DNA is TGTGCCAGCAGCCCCTGGGACAGGGGCAATGAGCAGTTCTTC.

V usage is TRBV29-1 and J usage is TRBJ1-1, with D perhaps TRBD1 (5 bases). The germline V gene has CDR1 SQVTM and CDR2 ANQGSEA. The CDR3 has 12 residues. V was pared by 4 bases and J by 8 bases, with 14 bases between. CDR3: CSVGGVSGEAFF. CDR3 bases: TGCAGCGTTGGTGGTGTATCAGGGGAAGCTTTCTTT.

The chain links TRBV7-9 to TRBJ1-4; 12 positions match TRBD1. Germline assignment: CDR1 SEHNR and CDR2 FQNEAQ (reference sequence). V gave up 5 bases and J gave up 8 bases; unmatched junction bases: 12. This CDR3 contains 17 residues. CDR3 in amino acids: CASSDPWGQGASEKLFF. DNA of the CDR3: TGTGCCAGCAGCGACCCTTGGGGACAGGGGGCGTCGGAAAAACTGTTTTTT.